Presented here are 17 T cell receptor beta chains from one specimen sequenced in a study of cytomegalovirus exposure and HLA in healthy donors. The table came from immunoSEQ multiplex PCR; TCRdb's copy has only in-frame clones and leaves some out. The sample lists about 130,000 clones, 90% occurring once. Sequencing used PBMCs. These receptors originate from a woman aged 25 to 39 in good health and CMV-seropositive.

The chain is built from TRBV6-1 and TRBJ1-5; D remains unclear. V lost 6 bases to trimming and J lost 0 bases, with 12 bases between them. Germline V gene data show CDR1 as MNHNS and CDR2 as SASEGT. The CDR3 is 15 residues long. The CDR3 sequence: CASRTFPDSNQPQHF. In nucleotides, the CDR3 is TGTGCCAGCAGGACTTTCCCAGATAGCAATCAGCCCCAGCATTTT.

V and J are TRBV2 and TRBJ2-5; possible D gene TRBD1, 6 bases. From germline, CDR1 is SNHLY and CDR2 FYNNEI. This CDR3 has 10 residues. Trimming stripped 9 bases from V and 4 bases from J, with 6 bases between. The CDR3 region is CARGGETQYF. The CDR3 DNA follows: TGTGCCAGAGGGGGAGAGACCCAGTACTTC.

The chain employs TRBV6-6 and TRBJ2-7; 8 bases are shared with TRBD2. This CDR3 is 16 amino acids long. The V and J ends lost 2 bases and 5 bases, in that order; junction bases with no gene match: 11. Germline CDR1 and CDR2: MNHNY and SVGAGI (reference sequence). This chain's CDR3 is CASSYNPSGSGNEQYF. The DNA for the CDR3 is TGTGCCAGCAGTTACAATCCTAGCGGGTCTGGGAACGAGCAGTACTTC.

V and J are TRBV10-3 and TRBJ2-3; TRBD1 is a possible D gene (5 bases). The CDR3 is 15 amino acids. Germline assignment: CDR1 ENHRY and CDR2 SYGVKD. Between the trimmed V and J ends, which lost 4 bases and 0 bases, there was a span of 11 bases. CDR3 sequence reads: CAISGLGLSTDTQYF. Here the CDR3 DNA reads TGTGCCATCAGTGGGTTGGGGCTAAGCACAGATACGCAGTATTTT.

V usage is TRBV2 and J usage is TRBJ1-5, with a weak D call TRBD1 (6 bases). Trimming stripped 5 bases from V and 4 bases from J, with 15 bases between. This CDR3 is built from 15 residues. CDR1 and CDR2 from the germline V gene are SNHLY and FYNNEI. The CDR3 bases are TGTGCCAGCAGTCCACAGGGAGGGCCAAATCAGCCCCAGCATTTT. Protein sequence: CASSPQGGPNQPQHF.

Comments on this clone: One end of the junction is discordant with germline, which a read error may explain. The chain recombines TRBV18 with TRBJ1-5; D ambiguous. The CDR3 has 14 amino acids. CDR1 and CDR2 (germline): KGHSH, LQKENI. Written as DNA, the CDR3 is TGTGCCAGCTCCCCACCCGGTGTCAATCAGCCCCAGCATTTT. Its translation: CASSPPGVNQPQHF.

V gene TRBV19 combines with J gene TRBJ1-5; D perhaps matches TRBD1 (5 bases). There are 12 residues in the CDR3. Trimming removed 9 bases from V and 7 bases from J, with 13 bases in between. The germline gives CDR1 LNHDA, CDR2 SQIVND (reference sequence). The CDR3 sequence is CASRPWGQPQHF. CDR3 nucleotide sequence: TGTGCCAGCCGGCCGTGGGGCCAGCCCCAGCATTTT.

V usage is TRBV19 and J usage is TRBJ2-1, with 12 bases fitting TRBD2. With 8 bases clipped from V and 0 bases from J, the junction kept 8 bases outside the gene matches. CDR3 length: 17 amino acids. The germline V gene encodes CDR1 LNHDA and CDR2 SQIVND (reference sequence). In DNA form, the CDR3 reads TGTGCCAGTGCCGGGACTAGCGGGTCGAGCTCCTACAATGAGCAGTTCTTC. It encodes CASAGTSGSSSYNEQFF.

This rearrangement joins TRBV6-6 to TRBJ1-2; no clear D gene. The CDR3 loop spans 14 amino acids. Germline lookup yields CDR1 MNHNY and CDR2 SVGAGI (reference sequence). Trimming left V 6 bases short and J 4 bases short, with 15 bases between. The CDR3 DNA sequence: TGTGCCAGCAGATCGGACGGGAGGATCTATGGCTACACCTTC. Its protein product is CASRSDGRIYGYTF.

This chain joins TRBV4-2 and TRBJ1-2, with D possibly matching TRBD1 (6 bases). Germline CDR1 is LGHNA and CDR2 is YNFKEQ. The CDR3 loop spans 15 amino acids. V dropped 6 bases and J dropped 2 bases, with 16 bases sitting between them. CDR3 residues: CASRPYPQGNYGYTF. In DNA form, the CDR3 reads TGTGCCAGCAGGCCATATCCACAGGGAAACTATGGCTACACCTTC.

This clone has a single count. The CDR3 loop reads CASSGADNEQFF. In nucleotides, the CDR3 is TGTGCCAGCAGCGGGGCAGACAATGAGCAGTTCTTC. The chain has TRBV7-3 and TRBJ2-1, with D perhaps matching TRBD1 (5 bases). Germline lookup yields CDR1 SGHTA and CDR2 FQGTGA. The ends were cut back, 5 bases at V and 5 bases at J, with 7 bases in the middle. There are 12 residues in the CDR3.

The V and J genes are TRBV7-8 and TRBJ2-7; 7 nucleotides line up with TRBD2. Unmatched junction bases numbered 12, after V lost 4 bases and J lost 3 bases. Germline assignment: CDR1 SGHVS and CDR2 FQNEAQ. The CDR3 is made up of 16 amino acids. CDR3 bases: TGTGCCAGCAGCTCAAGGGTCCTAGCGGATCGCTACGAGCAGTACTTC. Translated: CASSSRVLADRYEQYF.

The chain employs TRBV28 and TRBJ2-7, with a weak D call TRBD2 (6 bases). Germline V gene lookup returns CDR1 MDHEN and CDR2 SYDVKM. This CDR3 has 14 amino acids. V was trimmed by 6 bases and J by 0 bases, leaving 12 bases between them. CDR3 coding DNA: TGTGCCAGCAGGGAAATCGGGAGCTCCTACGAGCAGTACTTC. It translates to CASREIGSSYEQYF.

As DNA, the CDR3 is TGCGCCAGCAGCCAAGGGACAGCTTCCCCTTACGAGCAGTACTTC. It yields the protein CASSQGTASPYEQYF. V is TRBV5-1 and J is TRBJ2-7, with 7 bases lining up with TRBD1. With 4 bases clipped from V and 4 bases from J, the junction kept 11 bases outside the gene matches. Germline CDR1 reads SGHRS; CDR2 reads YFSETQ. The length of the CDR3 is 15 residues.

The gene calls are TRBV6-1 and TRBJ2-2; 10 bases match TRBD2. Germline V lookup: CDR1 MNHNS, CDR2 SASEGT. This CDR3 has 16 amino acids. The V segment lost 1 base and the J segment 4 bases; nucleotides outside the gene matches: 3. CDR3 nucleotide sequence: TGTGCCAGCAGTGAAGGGACTAGCGGTGGCACCGGGGAGCTGTTTTTT. This sequence encodes CASSEGTSGGTGELFF.

The chain recombines TRBV9 with TRBJ1-2; no definite D call. V shed 5 bases and J shed 8 bases, with 22 bases lying between them. Germline V gives CDR1 SGDLS, CDR2 YYNGEE. The CDR3 runs 15 residues. The CDR3 here is CASSPRGGLPTGYTF. CDR3 nucleotides: TGTGCCAGCAGTCCAAGAGGAGGGTTGCCCACGGGCTACACCTTC.

This clone was recorded once. This chain links TRBV27 with TRBJ2-3, with 8 bases that match TRBD2. CDR3 length: 14 residues. V trimming: 6 bases; J trimming: 4 bases; junction bases outside the gene matches: 6. Germline-derived CDR1 and CDR2 are MNHEY and SMNVEV (reference sequence). The CDR3 DNA follows: TGTGCCAGCAGCCGCGGGGGGAGTCCAGATACGCAGTATTTT. Translated, it gives CASSRGGSPDTQYF.